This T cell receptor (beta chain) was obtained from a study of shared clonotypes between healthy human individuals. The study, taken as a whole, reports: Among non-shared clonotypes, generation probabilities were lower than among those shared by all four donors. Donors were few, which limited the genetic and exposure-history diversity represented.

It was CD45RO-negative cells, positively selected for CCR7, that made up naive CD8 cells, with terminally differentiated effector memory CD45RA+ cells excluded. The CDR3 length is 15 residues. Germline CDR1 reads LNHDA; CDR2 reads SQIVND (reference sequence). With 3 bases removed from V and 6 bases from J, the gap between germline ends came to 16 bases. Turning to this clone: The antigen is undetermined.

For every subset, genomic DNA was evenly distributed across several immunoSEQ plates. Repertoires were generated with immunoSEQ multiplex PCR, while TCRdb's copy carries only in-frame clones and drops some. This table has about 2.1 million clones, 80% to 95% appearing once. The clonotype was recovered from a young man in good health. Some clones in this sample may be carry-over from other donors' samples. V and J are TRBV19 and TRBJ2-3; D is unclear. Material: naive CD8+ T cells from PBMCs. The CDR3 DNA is TGTGCCAGTAGTATTGGATCTGGGAATGTGGATACGCAGTATTTT. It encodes CASSIGSGNVDTQYF.